This T cell receptor (beta chain) was sequenced in a study of T-cell memory formation after mild COVID-19. Each CDR3 protein gets one entry after TCRdb re-called the 5' RACE reads with MiXCR. Here the sample spans 550,000 to 600,000 distinct CDR3 sequences, roughly 22% being singletons. The CDR3 contains 14 residues. The germline gives CDR1 SNHLY, CDR2 FYNNEI. Trimming shortened V by 3 bases and J by 2 bases, and 10 bases separated the two germline ends. The receptor's source is an adult woman who had mild COVID-19 (a few samples of this study predate the infection). Cell type and time point are not known. The genes are TRBV2 and TRBJ2-5, with D uncertain. What was sequenced was PBMCs or a T cell subset sorted from them (not recorded which). The DNA for the CDR3 is TGTGCCAGCAGTGAGACGTTGGGGCAAGAGACCCAGTACTTC. This encodes CASSETLGQETQYF.